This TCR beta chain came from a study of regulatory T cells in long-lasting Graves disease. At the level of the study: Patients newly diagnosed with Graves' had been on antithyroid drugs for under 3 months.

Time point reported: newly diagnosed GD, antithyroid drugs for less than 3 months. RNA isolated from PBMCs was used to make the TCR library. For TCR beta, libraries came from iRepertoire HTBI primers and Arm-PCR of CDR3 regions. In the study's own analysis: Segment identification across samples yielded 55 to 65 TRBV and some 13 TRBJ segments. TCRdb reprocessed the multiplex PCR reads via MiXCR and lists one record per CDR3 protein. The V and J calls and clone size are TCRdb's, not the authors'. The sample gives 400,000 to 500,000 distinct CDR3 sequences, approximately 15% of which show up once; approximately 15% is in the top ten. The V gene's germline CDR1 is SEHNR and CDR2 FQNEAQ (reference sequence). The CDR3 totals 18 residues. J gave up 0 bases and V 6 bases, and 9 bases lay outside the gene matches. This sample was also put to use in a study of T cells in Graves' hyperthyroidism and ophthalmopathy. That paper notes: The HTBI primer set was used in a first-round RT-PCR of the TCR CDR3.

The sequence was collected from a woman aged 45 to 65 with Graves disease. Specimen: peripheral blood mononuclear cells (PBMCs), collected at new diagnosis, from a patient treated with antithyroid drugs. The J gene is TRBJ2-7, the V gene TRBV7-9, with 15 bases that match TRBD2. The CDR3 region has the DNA TGTGCCAGCAGTACCGGGACTAGCGGGAGGACGAGCTCCTACGAGCAGTACTTC. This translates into CASSTGTSGRTSSYEQYF.